This is a list of T cell receptor beta chains from one sample in a study of blood T cell repertoires in COVID-19. Only in-frame clones appear in the TCRdb table, and some are missing; sequencing was by immunoSEQ multiplex PCR. Of a few hundred thousand clones listed, approximately 85% are singletons. The specimen was peripheral blood. These receptors were collected from a woman in her 70s with acute or convalescent COVID-19. The CDR3 runs from the conserved cysteine through the conserved F or W. The D gene is left open where the match is weak. Size values are once, few and many counts, or a class for expanded clones, and some rows have none.

>NA|TRBV19|TRBJ1-1|NA
CASSIQGGRTEAFF
TGTGCCAGTAGTATACAGGGTGGTCGGACTGAAGCTTTCTTT
>NA|TRBV7-2|TRBJ2-2|TRBD2
CASSLLTGGGELFF
TGTGCCAGCAGCTTACTCACGGGGGGCGGGGAGCTGTTTTTT
>NA|TRBV7-9|TRBJ2-5|NA
CASSFSGEETQYF
TGTGCCAGCAGCTTTTCAGGGGAGGAGACCCAGTACTTC
>NA|TRBV3-1/TRBV3-2|TRBJ1-6|NA
CASSQGAAYNSPLHF
TGTGCCAGCAGCCAAGGGGCAGCTTATAATTCACCCCTCCACTTT
>NA|TRBV12-3/TRBV12-4|TRBJ1-5|NA
CASSGLLGQPQHF
TGTGCCAGCAGCGGACTGCTCGGACAGCCCCAGCATTTT
>few|TRBV12-3/TRBV12-4|TRBJ1-1|TRBD1
CASLRDRNTEAFF
TGTGCCAGCCTCCGGGACAGGAACACTGAAGCTTTCTTT
>once|TRBV27|TRBJ2-1|NA
CASSLGGVRAGEQFF
TGTGCCAGCAGTTTAGGGGGCGTGCGGGCAGGGGAGCAGTTCTTC
>NA|TRBV5-5|TRBJ2-7|TRBD2
CASSPGGGDLISSYEQYF
TGTGCCAGCAGCCCCGGTGGGGGGGACTTGATTAGCTCCTACGAGCAGTACTTC
>few|TRBV16|TRBJ1-5|NA
CASSQVTGGGNQPQHF
TGTGCCAGCAGCCAAGTCACAGGCGGAGGCAATCAGCCCCAGCATTTT
>NA|TRBV19|TRBJ1-2|NA
CASSPDSNYGYTF
TGTGCCAGTAGCCCAGACTCTAACTATGGCTACACCTTC
>NA|TRBV18|TRBJ2-7|TRBD2
CASSPGTSGTYEQYF
TGTGCCAGCTCCCCCGGGACTAGCGGTACCTACGAGCAGTACTTC
>NA|TRBV5-1|TRBJ1-2|NA
CASAGSYGYTF
TGCGCCAGCGCGGGGTCCTATGGCTACACCTTC
>NA|TRBV30|TRBJ1-1|NA
CAWFALLFLTEAFF
TGTGCCTGGTTCGCGCTACTCTTTCTTACTGAAGCTTTCTTT
>NA|TRBV19|TRBJ2-5|NA
CASSMLPLSQETQYF
TGTGCCAGTAGTATGCTGCCTCTCAGCCAAGAGACCCAGTACTTC
>few|TRBV2|TRBJ1-1|NA
CASSEYPGGVSYAFF
TGTGCCAGCAGTGAGTACCCCGGCGGGGTGTCTTACGCTTTCTTT
>NA|TRBV7-8|TRBJ1-1|NA
CASSLGGVLWEGGTEAFF
TGTGCCAGCAGCTTAGGGGGCGTGCTTTGGGAGGGTGGCACTGAAGCTTTCTTT
>NA|TRBV3-1/TRBV3-2|TRBJ2-2|NA
CASSQQGPEGELFF
TGTGCCAGCAGTCAGCAGGGGCCCGAGGGGGAGCTGTTTTTT